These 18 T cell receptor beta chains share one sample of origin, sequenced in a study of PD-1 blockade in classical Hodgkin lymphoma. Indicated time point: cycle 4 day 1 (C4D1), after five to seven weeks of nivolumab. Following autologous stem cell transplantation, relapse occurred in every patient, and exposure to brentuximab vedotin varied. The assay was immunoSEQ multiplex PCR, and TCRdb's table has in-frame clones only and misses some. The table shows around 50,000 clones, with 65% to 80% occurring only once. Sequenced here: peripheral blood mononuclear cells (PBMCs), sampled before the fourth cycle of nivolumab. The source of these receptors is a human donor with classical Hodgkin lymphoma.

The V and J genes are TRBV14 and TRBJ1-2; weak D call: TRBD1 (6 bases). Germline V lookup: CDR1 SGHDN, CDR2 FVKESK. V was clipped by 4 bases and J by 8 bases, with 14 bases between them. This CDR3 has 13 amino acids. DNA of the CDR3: TGTGCCAGCAGCCCCTACATCGGGGGCGGCTACACCTTC. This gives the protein CASSPYIGGGYTF.

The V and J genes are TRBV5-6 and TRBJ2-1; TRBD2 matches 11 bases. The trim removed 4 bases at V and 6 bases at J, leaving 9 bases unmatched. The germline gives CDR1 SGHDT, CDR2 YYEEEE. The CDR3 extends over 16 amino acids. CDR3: CASSPRLAGGLNEQFF. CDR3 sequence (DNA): TGTGCCAGCAGCCCCCGCCTAGCGGGAGGACTCAATGAGCAGTTCTTC.

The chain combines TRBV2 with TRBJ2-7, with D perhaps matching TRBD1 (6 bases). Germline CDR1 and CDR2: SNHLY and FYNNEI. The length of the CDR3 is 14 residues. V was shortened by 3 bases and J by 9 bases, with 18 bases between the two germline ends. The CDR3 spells CASSERPGADGQYF. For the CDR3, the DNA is TGTGCCAGCAGTGAGCGGCCAGGGGCCGACGGGCAGTACTTC.

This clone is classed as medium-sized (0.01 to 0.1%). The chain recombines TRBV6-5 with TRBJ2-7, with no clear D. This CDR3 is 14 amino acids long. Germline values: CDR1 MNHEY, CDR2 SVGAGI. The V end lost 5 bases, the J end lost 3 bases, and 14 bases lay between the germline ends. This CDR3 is CASSKHTDGYEQYF. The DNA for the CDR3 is TGTGCCAGCAGTAAACATACGGACGGCTACGAGCAGTACTTC.

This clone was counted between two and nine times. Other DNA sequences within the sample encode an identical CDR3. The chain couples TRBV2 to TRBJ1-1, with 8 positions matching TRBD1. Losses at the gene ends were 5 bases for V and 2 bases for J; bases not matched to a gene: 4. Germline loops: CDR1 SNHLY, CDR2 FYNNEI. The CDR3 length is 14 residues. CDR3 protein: CASSLDRVNTEAFF. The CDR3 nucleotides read TGTGCCAGCAGTTTGGACAGGGTAAACACTGAAGCTTTCTTT.

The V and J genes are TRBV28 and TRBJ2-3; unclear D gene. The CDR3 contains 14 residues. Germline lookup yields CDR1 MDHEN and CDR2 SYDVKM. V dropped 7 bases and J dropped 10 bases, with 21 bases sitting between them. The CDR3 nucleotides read TGTGCCAGCACCCAGGTGGGCACCTGGGATGCGCAGTATTTT. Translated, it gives CASTQVGTWDAQYF.

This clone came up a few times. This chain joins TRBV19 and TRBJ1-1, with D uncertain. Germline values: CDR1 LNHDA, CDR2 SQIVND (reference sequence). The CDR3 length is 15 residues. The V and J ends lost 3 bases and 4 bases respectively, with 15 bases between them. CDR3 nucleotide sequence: TGTGCCAGTAGTATTTTGGGCAGAGACTTCACTGAAGCTTTCTTT. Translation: CASSILGRDFTEAFF.

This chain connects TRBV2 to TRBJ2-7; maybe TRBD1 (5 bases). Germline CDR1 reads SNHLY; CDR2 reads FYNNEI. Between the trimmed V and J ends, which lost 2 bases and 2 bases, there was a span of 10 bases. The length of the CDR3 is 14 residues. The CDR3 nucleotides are TGTGCCAGCAGTGAAAGGGGCTATGCCTACGAGCAGTACTTC. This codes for CASSERGYAYEQYF.

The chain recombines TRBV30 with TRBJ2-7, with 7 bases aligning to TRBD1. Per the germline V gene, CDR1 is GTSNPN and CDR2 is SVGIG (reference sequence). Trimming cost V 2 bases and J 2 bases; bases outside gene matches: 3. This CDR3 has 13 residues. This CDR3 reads CAWSPGGPYEQYF. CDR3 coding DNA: TGTGCCTGGAGTCCAGGGGGTCCCTACGAGCAGTACTTC.

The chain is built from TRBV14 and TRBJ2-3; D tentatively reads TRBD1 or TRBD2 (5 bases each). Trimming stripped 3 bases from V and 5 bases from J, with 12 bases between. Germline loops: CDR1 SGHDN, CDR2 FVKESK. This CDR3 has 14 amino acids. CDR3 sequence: CASSQWGRKDTQYF. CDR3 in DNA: TGTGCCAGCAGCCAGTGGGGACGGAAAGATACGCAGTATTTT.

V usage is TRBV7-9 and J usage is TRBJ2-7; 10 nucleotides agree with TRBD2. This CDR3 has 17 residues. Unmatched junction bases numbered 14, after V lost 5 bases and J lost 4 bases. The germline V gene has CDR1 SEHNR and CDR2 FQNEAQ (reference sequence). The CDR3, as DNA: TGTGCCAGCAGCCCCCCAGCGGGAGGGCCTAATCGGTACGAGCAGTACTTC. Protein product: CASSPPAGGPNRYEQYF.

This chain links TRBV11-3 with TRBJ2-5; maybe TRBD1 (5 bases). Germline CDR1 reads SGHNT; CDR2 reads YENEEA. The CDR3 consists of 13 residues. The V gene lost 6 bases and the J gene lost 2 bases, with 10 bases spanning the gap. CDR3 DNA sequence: TGTGCCAGCAGTTCAGGACAACAAGAGACCCAGTACTTC. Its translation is CASSSGQQETQYF.

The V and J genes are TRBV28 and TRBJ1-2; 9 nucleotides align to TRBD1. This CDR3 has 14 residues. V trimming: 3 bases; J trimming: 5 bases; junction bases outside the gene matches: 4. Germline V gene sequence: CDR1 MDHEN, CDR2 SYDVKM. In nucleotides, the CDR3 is TGTGCCAGCAGTTTCGGGGACAGGGAGTATGGCTACACCTTC. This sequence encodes CASSFGDREYGYTF.

Here the CDR3 DNA reads TGTGCCAGCAGCCGTTCCGAGTCTGAAGCTTTCTTT. Its translation: CASSRSESEAFF. This chain connects TRBV28 to TRBJ1-1, with D uncertain. The V end was cut by 6 bases, the J end by 6 bases, with 11 bases between. The CDR3 sequence is 12 residues long. Germline V gives CDR1 MDHEN, CDR2 SYDVKM.

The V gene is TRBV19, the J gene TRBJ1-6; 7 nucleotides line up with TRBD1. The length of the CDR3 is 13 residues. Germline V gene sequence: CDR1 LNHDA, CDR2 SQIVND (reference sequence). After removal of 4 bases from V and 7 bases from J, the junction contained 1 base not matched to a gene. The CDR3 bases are TGTGCCAGTAGTAGACAGGGAAATTCACCCCTCCACTTT. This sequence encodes CASSRQGNSPLHF.

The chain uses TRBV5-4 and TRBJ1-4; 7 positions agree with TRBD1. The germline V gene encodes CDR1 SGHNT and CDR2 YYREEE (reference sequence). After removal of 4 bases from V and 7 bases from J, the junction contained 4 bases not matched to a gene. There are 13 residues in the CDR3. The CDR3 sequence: CASSRQGIEKLFF. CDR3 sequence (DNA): TGTGCCAGCAGCCGACAGGGTATTGAAAAACTGTTTTTT.

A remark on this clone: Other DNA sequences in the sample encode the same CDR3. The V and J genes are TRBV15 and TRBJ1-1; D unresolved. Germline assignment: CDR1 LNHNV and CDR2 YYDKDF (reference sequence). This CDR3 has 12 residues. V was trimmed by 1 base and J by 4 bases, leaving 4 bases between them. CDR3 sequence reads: CATSRGFTEAFF. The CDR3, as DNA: TGTGCCACCAGCAGAGGTTTCACTGAAGCTTTCTTT.

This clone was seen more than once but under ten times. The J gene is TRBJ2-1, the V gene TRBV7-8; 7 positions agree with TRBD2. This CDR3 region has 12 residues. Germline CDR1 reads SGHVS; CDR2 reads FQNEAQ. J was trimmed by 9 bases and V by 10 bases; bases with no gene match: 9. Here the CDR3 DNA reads TGTGCCACGGCCGGACTAGTCAGTGAGCAGTTCTTC. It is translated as CATAGLVSEQFF. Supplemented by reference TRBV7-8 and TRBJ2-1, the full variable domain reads GAGVSQSPRYKVAKRGQDVALRCDPISGHVSLFWYQQALGQGPEFLTYFQNEAQLDKSGLPSDRFFAERPEGSVSTLKIQRTQQEDSAVYLCATAGLVSEQFFGPGTRLTVL.